The 13 T cell receptor beta chains below were found in one sample sequenced in a study of molecular identifiers for immune sequencing clone quantification. MiXCR was run by TCRdb on the PCR reads, yielding one entry per CDR3 protein. The sample yields hundreds of thousands of distinct CDR3 sequences, less than 30% seen once. The sequencing sample was made of naive CD8+ T cells from blood, with Jurkat cell RNA spiked in. Stated subset: FACS-sorted CD8+CD4-CCR7+CD45RA+ naive T cells. These receptors came from a human donor in good health. Some libraries in this study had Jurkat cell RNA spiked in.

V and J are TRBV7-8 and TRBJ2-7; the D gene could be TRBD1 or TRBD2 (5 bases each). Germline CDR1 is SGHVS and CDR2 is FQNEAQ. The CDR3 sequence is 17 residues long. V lost 1 base and J lost 2, with 18 bases in between. The CDR3 loop is CASSLENSAGTTYEQYF. The CDR3 coding sequence is TGTGCCAGCAGCTTAGAGAACTCAGCCGGGACCACCTACGAGCAGTACTTC. The full variable domain, completed using reference TRBV7-8 and TRBJ2-7, is GAGVSQSPRYKVAKRGQDVALRCDPISGHVSLFWYQQALGQGPEFLTYFQNEAQLDKSGLPSDRFFAERPEGSVSTLKIQRTQQEDSAVYLCASSLENSAGTTYEQYFGPGTRLTVT.

Regarding this clonotype: This clone may be a read error of a much larger clone one base away. Since the CDR3 does not end with the conserved phenylalanine or tryptophan, this likely comes from a read error. The CDR3 bases are TGTGCCAGCAGTAGAGGGCCGGCCGAGCAGTACCTC. Its protein is CASSRGPAEQYL. The chain combines TRBV6-2 or TRBV6-3 with TRBJ2-7, with D possibly being TRBD2 (5 bases). V dropped 5 bases and J dropped 6 bases, with 11 bases sitting between them. Germline CDR1 MNHEY, CDR2 SVGEGT. This CDR3 has 12 amino acids.

This clonotype showed up just a few times. The rearrangement joins TRBV6-2 or TRBV6-3 to TRBJ2-1, with 7 nucleotides matching TRBD2. With V trimmed by 2 bases and J by 4 bases, 5 bases remained unmatched. This CDR3 contains 15 residues. Germline CDR1 is MNHEY and CDR2 is SVGEGT. CDR3 protein: CASSYTGGYYNEQFF. In DNA form, the CDR3 reads TGTGCCAGCAGTTACACCGGGGGGTATTACAATGAGCAGTTCTTC.

This clonotype was counted ten times or more. The chain is built from TRBV29-1 and TRBJ2-3, with D perhaps being TRBD1 or TRBD2 (5 bases each). This CDR3 is 19 amino acids long. Germline CDR1 SQVTM, CDR2 ANQGSEA. V lost 0 bases to trimming and J lost 2 bases, with 24 bases between them. The CDR3 nucleotides are TGCAGCGTTGAAGAAGTTGGGGGTCGGGCAGGAGGACTCACAGATACGCAGTATTTT. It encodes CSVEEVGGRAGGLTDTQYF.

This clonotype was seen many times. The chain recombines TRBV29-1 with TRBJ1-2, with a tentative D call TRBD1 (5 bases). The CDR3 totals 12 residues. V lost 6 bases, J lost 3 bases, and 11 bases lay in between. Per germline, CDR1 SQVTM and CDR2 ANQGSEA. The CDR3 here is CSVDTGYYGYTF. CDR3 coding DNA: TGCAGCGTAGACACAGGCTACTATGGCTACACCTTC.

This clonotype has only a few counts. V and J are TRBV20-1 and TRBJ2-1; 10 nucleotides agree with TRBD2. Germline CDR1 reads DFQATT; CDR2 reads SNEGSKA (reference sequence). The CDR3 covers 15 residues. V was pared by 6 bases and J by 2 bases, with 7 bases of the junction left unmatched. CDR3 sequence: CSAGRTSGTYNEQFF. CDR3 coding DNA: TGCAGTGCGGGACGGACTAGCGGAACCTACAATGAGCAGTTCTTC.

The sample holds a few counts of this clonotype. This chain joins TRBV28 and TRBJ2-6; 10 positions match TRBD1. Germline V lookup: CDR1 MDHEN, CDR2 SYDVKM. The CDR3 length is 17 residues. Germline trimming cut 6 bases from V and 5 bases from J; bases unmatched to any gene: 10. CDR3 loop: CASRTGTGAPRANVLTF. In nucleotides, the CDR3 is TGTGCCAGCAGGACCGGGACAGGGGCCCCCAGGGCCAACGTCCTGACTTTC.

This clonotype showed up many times. The chain joins TRBV30 to TRBJ2-3, with 10 bases lining up with TRBD2. Germline CDR1 reads GTSNPN; CDR2 reads SVGIG (reference sequence). The CDR3 is made up of 15 amino acids. Unmatched junction bases numbered 8, after V lost 2 bases and J lost 6 bases. CDR3 nucleotide sequence: TGTGCCTGGAGTTTAGCGGGAGGAGTATTGGATACGCAGTATTTT. Translation: CAWSLAGGVLDTQYF.

In its sample, this clonotype was seen once. A much larger clone sits a single nucleotide away, making a read error possible. The chain couples TRBV12-3 or TRBV12-4 to TRBJ2-7, with 9 nucleotides matching TRBD2. CDR3 length: 13 amino acids. Written as DNA, the CDR3 is TGTGCCGGCAGTTTGACTAGCGGCCACGAGCAGTACTTC. Translation: CAGSLTSGHEQYF.

This clonotype was observed a few times. The V and J genes are TRBV7-9 and TRBJ2-5, with TRBD2 identical over 14 bases. Looked up from germline, CDR1 is SEHNR and CDR2 is FQNEAQ (reference sequence). CDR3 length: 18 residues. Trimming cost V 5 bases and J 5 bases; bases outside gene matches: 13. This CDR3 reads CASSPPTSGRAQDETQYF. CDR3 coding DNA: TGTGCCAGCAGCCCCCCGACTAGCGGGAGGGCCCAGGATGAGACCCAGTACTTC.

This clonotype was seen at least ten times. The chain employs TRBV7-6 and TRBJ2-1; 7 nucleotides match TRBD2. This CDR3 is 15 amino acids long. Trimming took 4 bases from V and 0 from J; bases not matched to a gene: 3. The germline gives CDR1 SGHVS, CDR2 FNYEAQ. The CDR3 region has the DNA TGTGCCAGCAGCTCAGCGGGGAGCTCCTACAATGAGCAGTTCTTC. Residues: CASSSAGSSYNEQFF.

Here the CDR3 DNA reads TGTGCCAGTAGCTCCGACAGAAGCTATGGCTACACCTTC. Its translation is CASSSDRSYGYTF. The chain has TRBV19 and TRBJ1-2; a possible D gene is TRBD1 (5 bases). The CDR3 has 13 residues. V lost 6 bases to trimming and J lost 4 bases, with 12 bases between them. Germline values: CDR1 LNHDA, CDR2 SQIVND (reference sequence).

The chain employs TRBV29-1 and TRBJ2-7; unclear D gene. Trimming removed 3 bases from V and 0 bases from J, with 9 bases in between. Germline-derived CDR1 and CDR2 are SQVTM and ANQGSEA. The CDR3 loop spans 13 amino acids. This CDR3 reads CSVDLTDSYEQYF. In nucleotides, the CDR3 is TGCAGCGTTGATCTCACAGACTCCTACGAGCAGTACTTC.